A single sample is the source of the 25 T cell receptor beta chains below, sequenced in a study of blood T cells in healthy people across ages (dated by TCRdb to about 2015). Library preparation was by 5' RACE. TCRdb shows the sequencer as Illumina HiSeq 2500. A second PCR of roughly 7 to 11 cycles was performed with a sample-barcoded 5' primer and a J-beta primer mix. Starting from the raw public reads, TCRdb applied fastp trimming at Q25, assembled clones with MiXCR and retained in-frame beta chains. Each CDR3 protein gets just one entry, which takes the most common genes and DNA from the rows behind it. Recorded for this sample are 1.5 million or so distinct CDR3 sequences; 42% of them occurred a single time. Less than 8% of the sample rests with the top ten. The sequenced sample consisted of blood. These receptors were collected from a woman aged 18-29 years in good health.

This clonotype was counted ten times or more. The chain is built from TRBV20-1 and TRBJ2-7; tentatively, D is TRBD1 (5 bases). V was cut by 2 bases and J by 4 bases, with 6 bases left in between. CDR3 size: 11 residues. Germline V CDR1 and CDR2: DFQATT, SNEGSKA (reference sequence). CDR3 nucleotides: TGCAGTGCTAGAACAGGATACGAGCAGTACTTC. This codes for CSARTGYEQYF.

This clonotype has just a few counts. The genes are TRBV4-1 and TRBJ2-1; TRBD2 agrees at 8 bases. The V gene's germline CDR1 is MGHRA and CDR2 YSYEKL. CDR3 size: 16 residues. Trimming took 5 bases from V and 4 from J; bases not matched to a gene: 10. The CDR3, as DNA: TGCGCCAGCAGCGAGCCCACTGGCGGGGGGTACAATGAGCAGTTCTTC. This gives the protein CASSEPTGGGYNEQFF.

Concerning this clonotype: Its ends do not fully match the called genes, so a read error is possible. The chain uses TRBV3-1 and TRBJ1-2; TRBD1 aligns across 11 bases. Germline values: CDR1 LGHDT, CDR2 YNNKEL (reference sequence). The CDR3 has 15 residues. CDR3 sequence reads: CASSRPGQGVHGCTF. The CDR3 DNA reads TGTGCCAGCAGCCGCCCGGGACAGGGGGTACATGGCTGCACCTTC.

The gene calls are TRBV6-1 and TRBJ1-2; D is ambiguous. Trimming pared 5 bases from V and 4 bases from J, leaving 14 bases between. CDR3 length equals 14 residues. Germline-derived CDR1 and CDR2 are MNHNS and SASEGT. The CDR3 DNA reads TGTGCCAGCAGTCCCCTAGGGAGTCTCTATGGCTACACCTTC. Translation: CASSPLGSLYGYTF.

This clonotype has just a few counts. This chain uses TRBV20-1 with TRBJ2-1; TRBD2 agrees at 10 bases. The ends lost 5 bases at V and 2 bases at J; junction bases unmatched: 6. The CDR3 extends over 15 amino acids. Germline CDR1 and CDR2: DFQATT and SNEGSKA (reference sequence). The CDR3 DNA reads as TGCAGTGCTCCTTCCCTAGCGGGGGCCTACAATGAGCAGTTCTTC. Its protein product is CSAPSLAGAYNEQFF.

J is TRBJ1-2 and V is TRBV20-1; the D is unclear. Germline V gives CDR1 DFQATT, CDR2 SNEGSKA (reference sequence). V lost 3 bases, J lost 7 bases, and 21 bases lay in between. This CDR3 region has 15 residues. CDR3 in amino acids: CSASDEGQPLSGYTF. DNA of the CDR3: TGCAGTGCTAGTGATGAGGGCCAGCCCTTAAGTGGCTACACCTTC.

About this clonotype itself: A read error may be the cause here, since a much bigger clone is one base away. V and J are TRBV12-3 or TRBV12-4 and TRBJ2-7; 14 bases match TRBD2. This CDR3 is built from 14 residues. Losses at the gene ends were 6 bases for V and 6 bases for J; bases not matched to a gene: 4. Here the CDR3 DNA reads TGTGCCAGCAGCTGGGGACTAGCGGGAGCCGAGCAGTACTTC. Protein: CASSWGLAGAEQYF.

This clonotype was detected only a few times. V gene TRBV10-3 combines with J gene TRBJ2-7; D is unresolved. The germline V and J ends were trimmed by 9 bases and 5 bases, with 11 bases remaining between them. The CDR3 runs 11 residues. CDR1 is ENHRY, CDR2 SYGVKD, per germline. CDR3 loop: CAINNLDEQYF. CDR3 nucleotide sequence: TGTGCCATAAATAACTTGGACGAGCAGTACTTC.

This clonotype occurred once. V usage is TRBV4-3 and J usage is TRBJ2-4; no reliable D call. This CDR3 has 16 residues. The germline V gene encodes CDR1 LGHNA and CDR2 YSLEER. The V end lost 0 bases, the J end lost 2 bases, and 11 bases lay between the germline ends. For the CDR3, the DNA is TGCGCCAGCAGCCAAGATCTAAGGGCGCCCAAAAACATTCAGTACTTC. Encoded protein: CASSQDLRAPKNIQYF.

This clonotype was seen many times. The gene calls are TRBV29-1 and TRBJ2-7; 11 nucleotides align to TRBD1. CDR3 length: 14 residues. Germline-derived CDR1 and CDR2 are SQVTM and ANQGSEA. J was trimmed by 5 bases and V by 7 bases; bases with no gene match: 10. CDR3 sequence reads: CSAWTGGVFHEQYF. The CDR3 nucleotides read TGCAGCGCATGGACAGGGGGCGTTTTCCACGAGCAGTACTTC.

This clonotype turned up a few times. The J gene is TRBJ2-5, the V gene TRBV7-7, with D tentatively TRBD1 or TRBD2 (6 bases each). In germline, CDR1 is SSHAT, CDR2 FNYEAQ (reference sequence). The V end was cut by 0 bases, the J end by 5 bases, with 10 bases between. The CDR3 contains 14 residues. The CDR3 protein is CASSLAVGGETQYF. CDR3 nucleotide sequence: TGTGCCAGCAGCTTAGCGGTGGGGGGCGAGACCCAGTACTTC.

CDR3 coding DNA: TGTGCCAGCAGCGTAGGAGGGACATCCGAGGTTCGCTATGGCTACACCTTC. It encodes CASSVGGTSEVRYGYTF. The chain has TRBV9 and TRBJ1-2; the D gene is possibly TRBD1 (6 bases). The V gene's germline CDR1 is SGDLS and CDR2 YYNGEE. Trimming cost V 0 bases and J 4 bases, with 19 bases left between them. The CDR3 covers 17 residues.

The table lists this clonotype with a few counts. The chain recombines TRBV7-2 with TRBJ1-2, with D perhaps TRBD1 (5 bases). Deletions cut 4 bases from V and 5 bases from J, with 11 bases between. Germline loops: CDR1 SGHTA, CDR2 FQGNSA. The CDR3 runs 13 residues. The CDR3 spells CASSSYGGYGYTF. For the CDR3, the DNA is TGTGCCAGCAGCTCCTATGGGGGGTATGGCTACACCTTC.

There are a few counts of this clonotype. The V and J genes are TRBV7-9 and TRBJ2-7, with D possibly being TRBD1 (7 bases). V was clipped by 5 bases and J by 5 bases, with 16 bases between them. The CDR3 consists of 14 residues. Germline V gives CDR1 SEHNR, CDR2 FQNEAQ (reference sequence). The CDR3 DNA reads TGTGCCAGCAGCCGGACAGGAGGGTATAACGAGCAGTACTTC. It specifies CASSRTGGYNEQYF.

V and J are TRBV4-2 and TRBJ2-5; D is unclear. Germline CDR1 and CDR2: LGHNA and YNFKEQ. With 3 bases removed from V and 2 bases from J, the gap between germline ends came to 13 bases. This CDR3 is 15 amino acids long. The CDR3 DNA reads as TGTGCCAGCAGCCAGCGAGAATCTAGACAAGAGACCCAGTACTTC. It encodes CASSQRESRQETQYF.

This chain joins TRBV10-1 and TRBJ2-3; TRBD2 might be the D (6 bases). V lost 0 bases and J lost 3, with 13 bases in between. This CDR3 is built from 16 residues. Germline CDR1 WNHNN, CDR2 SYGVQD (reference sequence). The chain's CDR3 is CASSESQVGGTDTQYF. CDR3 nucleotides: TGCGCCAGCAGTGAGTCGCAGGTGGGGGGAACAGATACGCAGTATTTT.

The chain links TRBV6-5 to TRBJ2-1; 16 bases map to TRBD2. The J call may be incorrect, as the DNA end agrees better with TRBJ2-7. The germline CDR1 and CDR2 sequences are MNHEY and SVGAGI. This CDR3 spans 16 amino acids. CDR3 sequence (DNA): TGTGCCAGCGCCGGGACTAGCGGGGGGGTCTACAATGAGCAGTACTTC. Its protein product is CASAGTSGGVYNEQYF.

The chain joins TRBV3-1 to TRBJ2-1, with unresolved D. Trimming pared 0 bases from V and 10 bases from J, leaving 10 bases between. The CDR3 runs to 13 residues. The germline gives CDR1 LGHDT, CDR2 YNNKEL (reference sequence). For the CDR3, the DNA is TGTGCCAGCAGCCAAGACGCCGCCTACGAGCAGTTCTTC. It is translated as CASSQDAAYEQFF.

This clonotype occurred a few times. V gene TRBV11-2 combines with J gene TRBJ2-2; the D is unclear. The length of the CDR3 is 12 residues. V lost 5 bases, J lost 6 bases, and 7 bases lay in between. Per the germline V gene, CDR1 is SGHAT and CDR2 is FQNNGV. The CDR3 coding sequence is TGTGCCAGCAGCCCGTTGGCCGGGGAGCTGTTTTTT. This codes for CASSPLAGELFF.

This clonotype turned up a few times. This chain joins TRBV7-3 and TRBJ2-2, with no clear D. V was trimmed by 4 bases and J by 8 bases, leaving 8 bases between them. The CDR3 has 12 amino acids. Germline V lookup: CDR1 SGHTA, CDR2 FQGTGA. CDR3 sequence (DNA): TGTGCCAGCAGCTCCCCCGGGGGGGAGCTGTTTTTT. It specifies CASSSPGGELFF.

This clonotype was seen only once. The V and J genes are TRBV18 and TRBJ1-2, with D uncertain. V was trimmed by 3 bases and J by 2 bases, leaving 10 bases between them. The length of the CDR3 is 14 residues. Germline CDR1 and CDR2: KGHSH and LQKENI. CDR3 bases: TGTGCCAGCTCACCGGTACAGCCAAACTATGGCTACACCTTC. The encoded protein is CASSPVQPNYGYTF.

The V gene is TRBV6-1, the J gene TRBJ2-5, with D perhaps assigned TRBD1 or TRBD2 (5 bases each). Trimming stripped 7 bases from V and 11 bases from J, with 26 bases between. This CDR3 spans 15 amino acids. Germline CDR1 is MNHNS and CDR2 is SASEGT. DNA of the CDR3: TGTGCCAGCATGGGGGTTGCAGCTCTGAGCAATGAGCAGTACTTC. This gives the protein CASMGVAALSNEQYF.

V and J are TRBV7-9 and TRBJ2-7; tentatively, D is TRBD1 or TRBD2 (5 bases each). With 5 bases removed from V and 1 base from J, the gap between germline ends came to 15 bases. CDR1 is SEHNR and CDR2 is FQNEAQ in the germline V gene (reference sequence). CDR3 size: 15 residues. The CDR3, as DNA: TGTGCCAGCAGCCGACCCGACGGGACGTCCTACGAGCAGTACTTC. Its protein is CASSRPDGTSYEQYF.

The CDR3 region has the DNA TGTGCCAGCGCCCAATTTGGGGAGTCGGCTTTCTTT. It encodes CASAQFGESAFF. The rearrangement links TRBV7-9 to TRBJ1-1; the D is unclear. Per germline, CDR1 SEHNR and CDR2 FQNEAQ (reference sequence). V lost 8 bases to trimming and J lost 11 bases, with 18 bases between them. This CDR3 is built from 12 residues.

This clonotype was observed a few times. The chain joins TRBV12-3 or TRBV12-4 to TRBJ1-1; a weak D match, TRBD1 (5 bases). V was clipped by 6 bases and J by 6 bases, with 11 bases between them. The CDR3 loop spans 12 amino acids. The CDR3 region is CASSRLGAEAFF. Written as DNA, the CDR3 is TGTGCCAGCAGCCGACTAGGGGCTGAAGCTTTCTTT.